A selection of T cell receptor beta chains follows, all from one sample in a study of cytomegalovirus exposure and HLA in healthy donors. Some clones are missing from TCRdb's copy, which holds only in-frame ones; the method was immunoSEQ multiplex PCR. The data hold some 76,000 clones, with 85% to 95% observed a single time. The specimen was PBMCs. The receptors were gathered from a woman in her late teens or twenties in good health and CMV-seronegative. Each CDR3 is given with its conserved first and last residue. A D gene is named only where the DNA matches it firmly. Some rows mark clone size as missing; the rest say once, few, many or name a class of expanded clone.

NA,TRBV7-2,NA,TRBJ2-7,CASSSLLGAGYEQYF,TGTGCCAGCAGCTCCTTACTAGGGGCGGGGTACGAGCAGTACTTC
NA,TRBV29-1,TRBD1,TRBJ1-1,CSVVRGTANTEAFF,TGCAGCGTTGTCAGAGGGACAGCAAACACTGAAGCTTTCTTT
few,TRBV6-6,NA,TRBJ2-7,CASSSDRAYEQYF,TGTGCCAGCAGCTCCGACAGAGCCTACGAGCAGTACTTC
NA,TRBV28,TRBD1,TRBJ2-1,CASSLLGQGDEQFF,TGTGCCAGCAGTTTATTGGGACAGGGAGATGAGCAGTTCTTC
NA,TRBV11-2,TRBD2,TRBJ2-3,CASSLVSDRLAGKPDTQYF,TGTGCCAGCAGCTTAGTGTCCGACAGACTAGCGGGGAAACCAGATACGCAGTATTTT
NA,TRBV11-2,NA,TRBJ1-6,CASSLDQGYNSPLHF,TGTGCCAGCAGCTTAGACCAGGGGTACAATTCACCCCTCCACTTT
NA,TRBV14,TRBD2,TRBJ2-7,CASSRGGTYEQYF,TGTGCCAGCAGCCGGGGGGGAACCTACGAGCAGTACTTC
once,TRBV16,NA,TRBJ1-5,CASSQVSEQPQHF,TGTGCCAGCAGCCAAGTGAGCGAACAGCCCCAGCATTTT
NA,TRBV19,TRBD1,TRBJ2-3,CASSTLQGARADTQYF,TGTGCCAGTAGTACCCTACAGGGGGCTAGGGCAGATACGCAGTATTTT
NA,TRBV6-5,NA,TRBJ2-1,CASSYIRGYNEQFF,TGTGCCAGCAGTTACATTCGGGGCTACAATGAGCAGTTCTTC
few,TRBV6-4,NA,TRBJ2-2,CASSVQGGTGELFF,TGTGCCAGCAGTGTTCAGGGAGGAACCGGGGAGCTGTTTTTT
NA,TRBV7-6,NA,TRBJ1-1,CASSLEQGGNTEAFF,TGTGCCAGCAGCTTAGAACAGGGTGGGAACACTGAAGCTTTCTTT
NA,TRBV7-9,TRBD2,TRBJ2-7,CASSLHSGLAGAYEQYF,TGTGCCAGCAGCTTACACTCCGGGCTAGCGGGGGCCTACGAGCAGTACTTC
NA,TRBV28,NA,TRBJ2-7,CASSWTRYEQYF,TGTGCCAGCAGCTGGACAAGGTACGAGCAGTACTTC
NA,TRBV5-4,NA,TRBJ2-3,CASSLGETDTQYF,TGTGCCAGCAGCTTGGGGGAGACAGATACGCAGTATTTT
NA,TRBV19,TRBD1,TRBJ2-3,CASSMAGGPGMAQYF,TGTGCCAGTAGTATGGCAGGGGGCCCCGGGATGGCGCAGTATTTT
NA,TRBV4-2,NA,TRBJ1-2,CASSQMLGGPTNYGYTF,TGTGCCAGCAGCCAAATGCTTGGAGGGCCTACTAACTATGGCTACACCTTC
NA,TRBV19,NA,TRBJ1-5,CASSTGNSNQPQHF,TGTGCCAGTAGTACGGGGAATAGCAATCAGCCCCAGCATTTT
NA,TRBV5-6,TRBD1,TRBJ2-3,CASSRGQATDTQYF,TGTGCCAGCAGCAGGGGACAGGCCACAGATACGCAGTATTTT
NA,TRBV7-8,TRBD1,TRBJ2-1,CASQETGDPYNEQFF,TGTGCCAGTCAAGAGACAGGGGACCCCTACAATGAGCAGTTCTTC
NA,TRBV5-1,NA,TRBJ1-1,CASSSAGPRVEAFF,TGCGCCAGCAGCTCGGCGGGACCGCGAGTTGAAGCTTTCTTT
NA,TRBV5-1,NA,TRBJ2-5,CASSLQGGETQYF,TGCGCCAGCAGCTTGCAGGGTGGAGAGACCCAGTACTTC
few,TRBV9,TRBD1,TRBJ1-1,CASSAAGTGGKAFF,TGTGCCAGCAGCGCGGCCGGGACAGGGGGCAAAGCTTTCTTT
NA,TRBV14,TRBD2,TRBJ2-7,CASSPLAGPTGEQYF,TGTGCCAGCAGCCCACTAGCGGGCCCCACCGGCGAGCAGTACTTC
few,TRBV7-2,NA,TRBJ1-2,CASSLAEGINYGYTF,TGTGCCAGCAGCTTAGCGGAGGGGATTAACTATGGCTACACCTTC
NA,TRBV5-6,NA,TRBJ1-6,CASSLKGSPLHF,TGTGCCAGCAGCTTGAAGGGGTCACCCCTCCACTTT
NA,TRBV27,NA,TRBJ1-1,CASSFRGGLAFF,TGTGCCAGCAGTTTTAGGGGGGGTTTGGCTTTCTTT
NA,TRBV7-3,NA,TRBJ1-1,CASSFRGGTEAFF,TGTGCCAGCAGCTTTCGGGGGGGAACTGAAGCTTTCTTT
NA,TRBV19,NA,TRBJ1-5,CASSADLGPGGNQPQHF,TGTGCCAGTAGTGCGGACCTAGGCCCGGGGGGAAATCAGCCCCAGCATTTT
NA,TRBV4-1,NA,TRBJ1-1,CASSHPQAFRAFF,TGCGCCAGCAGCCATCCCCAGGCCTTTCGGGCTTTCTTT
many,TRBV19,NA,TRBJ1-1,CASSIGWTEAFF,TGTGCCAGTAGTATCGGGTGGACTGAAGCTTTCTTT
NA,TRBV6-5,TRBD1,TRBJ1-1,CASCNRGSTEAFF,TGTGCCAGCTGTAACAGGGGAAGCACTGAAGCTTTCTTT
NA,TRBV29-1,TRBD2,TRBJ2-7,CSVEIAGGSYEQYF,TGCAGCGTTGAAATAGCGGGAGGGTCCTACGAACAGTACTTC
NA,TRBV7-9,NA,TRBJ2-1,CASSLFDNEQFF,TGTGCCAGCAGCTTATTCGACAATGAGCAGTTCTTC
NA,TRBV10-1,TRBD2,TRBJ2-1,CASSDTKGPAGGGSYNEQFF,TGCGCCAGCAGCGACACCAAAGGTCCAGCGGGAGGTGGGTCCTACAATGAGCAGTTCTTC
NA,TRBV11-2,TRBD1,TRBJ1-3,CASREGQGRIGGNTIYF,TGTGCCAGCAGGGAGGGACAGGGTAGGATAGGTGGAAACACCATATATTTT
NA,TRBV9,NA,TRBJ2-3,CASSVSDRGAGRVVTDTQYF,TGTGCCAGCAGCGTTTCCGATAGAGGGGCGGGACGGGTTGTTACAGATACGCAGTATTTT
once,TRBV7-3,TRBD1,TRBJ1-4,CASSLGQGGATNEKLFF,TGTGCCAGCAGCTTGGGACAGGGTGGGGCAACTAATGAAAAACTGTTTTTT
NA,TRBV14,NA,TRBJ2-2,CASSQLGGATNTGELFF,TGTGCCAGCAGTCAACTTGGGGGGGCAACGAACACCGGGGAGCTGTTTTTT
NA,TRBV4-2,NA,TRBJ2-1,CASSLKPSSSYNEQFF,TGTGCCAGCAGCCTGAAGCCTAGCAGCTCCTACAATGAGCAGTTCTTC
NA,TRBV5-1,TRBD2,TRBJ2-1,CASSSPREGGNSYNEQFF,TGCGCCAGCAGCTCACCCCGGGAGGGGGGGAACTCCTACAATGAGCAGTTCTTC
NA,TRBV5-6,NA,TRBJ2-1,CASSLGVAEGEFF,TGTGCCAGCAGCTTGGGCGTAGCGGAGGGAGAGTTCTTC
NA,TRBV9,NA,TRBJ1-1,CASSADRLNTEAFF,TGTGCCAGCAGCGCAGACAGGCTGAACACTGAAGCTTTCTTT
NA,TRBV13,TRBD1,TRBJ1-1,CASSSRRTGPVTEAFF,TGTGCCAGCAGCTCCAGGCGGACAGGGCCTGTCACTGAAGCTTTCTTT
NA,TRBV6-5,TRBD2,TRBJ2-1,CASSYSASGLNEQFF,TGTGCCAGCAGTTACTCGGCTAGCGGGCTTAATGAGCAGTTCTTC
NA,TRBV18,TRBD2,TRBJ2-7,CASSPPGAGGYEQYF,TGTGCCAGCTCACCACCGGGAGCGGGAGGGTACGAGCAGTACTTC